A selection of T cell receptor beta chains follows, all from one sample in a study of regulatory T cells. Some clones are missing from TCRdb's copy, which holds only in-frame ones; the method was immunoSEQ multiplex PCR. The table includes 25,000 to 40,000 clones, over 90% detected once. Sequencing used conventional CD4+ T cells sorted from blood. Every receptor here comes from a child aged 2-9 years with CD3G deficiency. Each CDR3 is given with its conserved first and last residue. The D gene is left open where the match is weak. A clone size is listed for some rows: how often the clone was seen (once, few, many), or a class if it is expanded.

>TRBJ2-5|16|.|TRBV5-1|.
TGCGCCAGCAGCTGTCGGGGGGAGACAGGGCAAGAGACCCAGTACTTC
CASSCRGETGQETQYF
>TRBJ1-1|14|.|TRBV6-5|.
TGTGCCAGCATTCCGACAAGGGGGGACACTGAAGCTTTCTTT
CASIPTRGDTEAFF
>TRBJ2-3|13|.|TRBV30|.
TGTGCCCTCAATCCCCCCCTAGATCGTACGCAGTATTTT
CALNPPLDRTQYF
>TRBJ2-1|15|.|TRBV5-1|TRBD2
TGCGCCAGCAGCTTGGGTTCTAGCGGGACTAATGAGCAGTTCTTC
CASSLGSSGTNEQFF
>TRBJ2-7|15|.|TRBV28|TRBD1
TGTGCCAGCAGTCCCGGGACAGGGAACTCCTACGAGCAGTACTTC
CASSPGTGNSYEQYF
>TRBJ2-2|16|.|TRBV23-1|.
TGCGCCAGCAGTCAATCGGCCTACAGGTTCACCGGGGAGCTGTTTTTT
CASSQSAYRFTGELFF
>TRBJ2-3|16|.|TRBV5-1|TRBD1
TGCGCCAGCAGGCTGACAGGGAAGGGGTCCACAGATACGCAGTATTTT
CASRLTGKGSTDTQYF
>TRBJ1-1|13|.|TRBV19|.
TGTGCCAGTAGTGCGAGCCAGAACACTGAAGCTTTCTTT
CASSASQNTEAFF
>TRBJ1-2|13|.|TRBV6-6|TRBD1
TGTGCCAGCAAGGGGACAGGGGGTGAAGGCTACACCTTC
CASKGTGGEGYTF
>TRBJ2-1|16|.|TRBV10-2|TRBD2
TGCGCCAGCAGTATCCAGGGACTAGCGGGAGTTGCTGAGCAGTTCTTC
CASSIQGLAGVAEQFF
>TRBJ1-2|15|.|TRBV6-1|.
TGTGCCAGCACCCTCCTCATGGGGGCTAACTATGGCTACACCTTC
CASTLLMGANYGYTF
>TRBJ1-5|15|few|TRBV28|.
TGTGCCAGCAGCCCTCCGGGGGCTAGCAATCAGCCCCAGCATTTT
CASSPPGASNQPQHF
>TRBJ2-7|13|few|TRBV6-1|.
TGTGCCAGCAGTCGTCAGCCCCAAGGGGAGCAGTACTTC
CASSRQPQGEQYF
>TRBJ1-2|12|.|TRBV28|.
TGTGCCAGCAGCAGGACAGTCGGGGGCTACACCTTC
CASSRTVGGYTF
>TRBJ2-3|13|.|TRBV5-1|.
TGCGCCAGCAGCTTTCGGGGGACAGATACGCAGTATTTT
CASSFRGTDTQYF
>TRBJ1-4|13|once|TRBV28|.
TGTGCCAGCTCGGGGGGGGCAAATGAAAAACTGTTTTTT
CASSGGANEKLFF
>TRBJ2-7|14|.|TRBV30|.
TGTGCCTGGAGTGCTTGGGACTCATCCTACGAGCAGTACTTC
CAWSAWDSSYEQYF
>TRBJ2-2|15|.|TRBV5-1|.
TGCGCCAGCAGCTTCGAGGGTCCGAACACCGGGGAGCTGTTTTTT
CASSFEGPNTGELFF
>TRBJ2-3|12|.|TRBV6-6|TRBD2
TGTGCCAGCAGGGGAGCGGGGTATACGCAGTATTTT
CASRGAGYTQYF
>TRBJ2-1|13|.|TRBV18|TRBD2
TGTGCCACCACGCCTGCGCGGGAGAAGGTTCTGTTCTTC
CATTPAREKVLFF
>TRBJ2-3|15|once|TRBV7-9|TRBD2
TGTGCCAGCAGCTTATGGAGCGGGAAAGGAGATACGCAGTATTTT
CASSLWSGKGDTQYF
>TRBJ2-3|13|.|TRBV6-1|.
TGTGCCAGCAGACGGGTATCCGGGGATACGCAGTATTTT
CASRRVSGDTQYF
>TRBJ2-4|14|.|TRBV5-1|.
TGCGCCAGCAGCGATGGACTCTTCCAAAACATTCAGTACTTC
CASSDGLFQNIQYF
>TRBJ2-1|14|.|TRBV6-1|TRBD2
TGTGCCAGCAGTGGACTAGCCGGTAAGGATGAGCAGTTCTTC
CASSGLAGKDEQFF
>TRBJ2-7|15|.|TRBV6-1|.
TGTGCCAGCAGTGAAGCGGCCAGGGGAGGCTACGAGCAGTACTTC
CASSEAARGGYEQYF
>TRBJ2-1|15|.|TRBV28|.
TGTGCCAGCAGTTACCTCAGACAGGAGGTCAATGAGCAGTTCTTC
CASSYLRQEVNEQFF
>TRBJ1-5|15|.|TRBV28|TRBD1
TGTGCCAGCAGTTCTCCGGGACAGGGCAATCAGCCCCAGCATTTT
CASSSPGQGNQPQHF
>TRBJ2-7|13|.|TRBV6-6|TRBD1
TGTGCCAGCAGCCGGACAGGGCTCCACGAGCAGTACTTC
CASSRTGLHEQYF
>TRBJ1-1|13|.|TRBV11-2|.
TGTGCCAGCAGCAAACGCCTAAACACTGAAGCTTTCTTT
CASSKRLNTEAFF
>TRBJ2-4|13|.|TRBV28|.
TGTGCCAGCAGTTTACAAAGGAGGGGCATTCAGTACTTC
CASSLQRRGIQYF
>TRBJ2-1|16|.|TRBV28|.
TGTGCCAGCAGTTCCTCCGCTAGACAGAGGGAGGTTGAGCAGTTCTTC
CASSSSARQREVEQFF
>TRBJ2-7|13|.|TRBV6-1|.
TGTGCCAGCAGACGACTAGGAGGCTACGAGCAGTACTTC
CASRRLGGYEQYF
>TRBJ1-1|15|once|TRBV28|TRBD1
TGTGCCAGCAGTGAGACAGGGGGGATTTTCGCTGAAGCTTTCTTT
CASSETGGIFAEAFF
>TRBJ2-7|13|.|TRBV7-8|.
TGTGCCAGCAGCCAGGACAGAACCTACGAGCAGTACTTC
CASSQDRTYEQYF
>TRBJ1-2|14|.|TRBV19|.
TGTGCCAGTAGTATAGGAGGGGGGAACTATGGCTACACCTTC
CASSIGGGNYGYTF
>TRBJ1-1|13|.|TRBV28|.
TGTGCCAGCAGTTCCTCGGGGGAGGGTGAAGCTTTCTTT
CASSSSGEGEAFF
>TRBJ2-2|14|.|TRBV7-9|.
TGTGCCAGCAGTTTGACAGGGAACACCGGGGAGCTGTTTTTT
CASSLTGNTGELFF
>TRBJ2-4|12|.|TRBV6-1|.
TGTGCCATCCAGGGACCATCAAACATTCAGTACTTC
CAIQGPSNIQYF
>TRBJ2-1|16|.|TRBV28|TRBD2
TGTGCCAGCAGTTCGCTCCGAGCGGGGGCCTACAATGAGCAGTTCTTC
CASSSLRAGAYNEQFF
>TRBJ1-2|15|.|TRBV28|TRBD1
TGTGCCAGCAGTTTCTCCGGGACAGCAAGCTATGGCTACACCTTC
CASSFSGTASYGYTF
>TRBJ2-7|15|.|TRBV5-5|TRBD1
TGTGCCAGCAGCTTGGCAACAGGGGGGTCCTACGAGCAGTACTTC
CASSLATGGSYEQYF
>TRBJ2-7|13|.|TRBV7-8|.
TGTGCCAGCAGCCCCTCGCGGGCGTTAGGGCAGTACTTC
CASSPSRALGQYF
>TRBJ2-3|15|.|TRBV5-1|TRBD2
TGCGCCAGCAGCTTTGCGGGAGGGCGGAAAGATACGCAGTATTTT
CASSFAGGRKDTQYF
>TRBJ1-5|14|.|TRBV6-1|TRBD1
TGTGCCAGCAGGGACAGGGATGGCAATCAGCCCCAGCATTTT
CASRDRDGNQPQHF
>TRBJ1-1|15|.|TRBV6-1|TRBD1
TGTGCCAGCAGTGGACAGGGGGTAGGGAACACTGAAGCTTTCTTT
CASSGQGVGNTEAFF
>TRBJ1-2|11|.|TRBV28|.
TGTGCCAGCGCCCAAAGGGGTGGCTACACCTTC
CASAQRGGYTF
>TRBJ2-3|15|.|TRBV9|.
TGTGCCAGCAGCGTAGACTCCAACCCTACAGATACGCAGTATTTT
CASSVDSNPTDTQYF
>TRBJ2-7|13|few|TRBV6-1|.
TGTGCCAGCACCGCCAGCAGTACCTACGAGCAGTACTTC
CASTASSTYEQYF